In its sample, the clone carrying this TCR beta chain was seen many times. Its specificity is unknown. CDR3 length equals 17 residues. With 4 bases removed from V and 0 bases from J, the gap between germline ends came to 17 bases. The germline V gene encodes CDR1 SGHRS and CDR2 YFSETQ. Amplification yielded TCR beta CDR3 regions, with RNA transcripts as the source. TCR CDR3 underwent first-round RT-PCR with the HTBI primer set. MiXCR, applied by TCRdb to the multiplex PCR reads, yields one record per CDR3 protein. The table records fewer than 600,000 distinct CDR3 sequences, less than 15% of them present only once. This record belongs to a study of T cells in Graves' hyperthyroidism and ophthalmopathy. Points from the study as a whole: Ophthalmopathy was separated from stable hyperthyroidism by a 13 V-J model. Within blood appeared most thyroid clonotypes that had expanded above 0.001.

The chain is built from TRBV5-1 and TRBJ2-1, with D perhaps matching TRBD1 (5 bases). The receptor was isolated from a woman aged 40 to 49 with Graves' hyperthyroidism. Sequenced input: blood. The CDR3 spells CASSGAVGLSSYNEQFF. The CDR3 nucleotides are TGCGCCAGCAGCGGGGCAGTAGGGCTGAGCTCCTACAATGAGCAGTTCTTC.